This T cell receptor (beta chain) was captured in a study of shared clonotypes between healthy human individuals. Findings and caveats of the study: Tissue TCR repertoires likely differ from these blood-only repertoires.

Germline CDR1 reads MNHEY; CDR2 reads SVGAGI. V lost 0 bases to trimming and J lost 1 base; unmatched junction nucleotides: 4. This CDR3 spans 16 amino acids. A note on this clone: Its antigen is still unknown.

The authors distributed each subset's genomic DNA evenly over several immunoSEQ plates. Scientists sequenced DNA from unsorted PBMC on ten immunoSEQ deep assay plates. The method was immunoSEQ multiplex PCR; TCRdb's version includes in-frame clones alone and lacks a portion of them. The sample includes roughly 490,000 clones, 65% to 80% of them seen just once. Every donor, a Caucasian adult, lived in Nashville, Tennessee. The material sequenced was PBMCs. This receptor was identified in a woman between 40 and 55 years old in good health. Some clones in this sample may be carry-over from other donors' samples. This chain joins TRBV6-5 and TRBJ2-3; the match to TRBD2 covers 7 bases. This chain's CDR3 is CASSYSRLAGTDTQYF. CDR3 sequence (DNA): TGTGCCAGCAGTTACTCAAGACTAGCCGGCACAGATACGCAGTATTTT.